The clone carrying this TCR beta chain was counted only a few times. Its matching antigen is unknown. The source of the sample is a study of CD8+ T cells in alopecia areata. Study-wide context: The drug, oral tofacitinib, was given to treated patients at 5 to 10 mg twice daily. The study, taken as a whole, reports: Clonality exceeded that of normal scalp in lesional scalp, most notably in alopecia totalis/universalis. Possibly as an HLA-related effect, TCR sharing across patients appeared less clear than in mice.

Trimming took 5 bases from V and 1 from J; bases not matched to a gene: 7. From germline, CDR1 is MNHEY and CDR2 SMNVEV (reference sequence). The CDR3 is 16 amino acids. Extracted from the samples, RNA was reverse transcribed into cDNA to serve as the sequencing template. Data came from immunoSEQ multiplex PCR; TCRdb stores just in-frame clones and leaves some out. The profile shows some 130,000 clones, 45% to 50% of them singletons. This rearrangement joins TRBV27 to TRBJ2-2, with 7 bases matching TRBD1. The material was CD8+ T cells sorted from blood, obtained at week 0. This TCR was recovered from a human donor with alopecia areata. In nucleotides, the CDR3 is TGTGCCAGCAGTCCACTACCAGGGGGGAACACCGGGGAGCTGTTTTTT. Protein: CASSPLPGGNTGELFF.